This TCR beta chain was sequenced for a study of PD-1 blockade in classical Hodgkin lymphoma. Time point noted: cycle 4 day 1 (C4D1), after 6 weeks of nivolumab. Exposure to brentuximab vedotin varied, and each patient had relapsed following autologous stem cell transplantation. About this clone itself: Its antigen is unidentified.

The CDR3 is made up of 14 amino acids. CDR1 GTSNPN and CDR2 SVGIG come from the germline V gene (reference sequence). Trimming removed 3 bases from V and 5 bases from J; junction bases left unmatched: 3. Study-wide findings and caveats: Patients who responded completely had about the same baseline diversity as newly diagnosed patients.

Only in-frame clones appear in the TCRdb table, and some are missing; sequencing was by immunoSEQ multiplex PCR. Here the sample spans tens of thousands of clones, 60% to 80% being singletons. This clonotype was sampled from a human donor with classical Hodgkin lymphoma. This chain connects TRBV30 to TRBJ2-3; 12 nucleotides match TRBD1. The sample here was peripheral blood mononuclear cells (PBMCs), taken before the fourth cycle of nivolumab. CDR3 DNA: TGTGCCTGGAGCAGGGACAGGGGGCAAGATACGCAGTATTTT. Protein: CAWSRDRGQDTQYF. Complete variable domain (other parts from reference TRBV30 and TRBJ2-3): SQTIHQWPATLVQPVGSPLSLECTVEGTSNPNLYWYRQAAGRGLQLLFYSVGIGQISSEVPQNLSASRPQDRQFILSSKKLLLSDSGFYLCAWSRDRGQDTQYFGPGTRLTVL.